This record concerns one T cell receptor beta chain sequence. This specimen comes from a study of cytomegalovirus exposure and HLA in healthy donors. The protocol was immunoSEQ multiplex PCR, while the TCRdb copy is restricted to in-frame clones and leaves out a portion. The table has about 100,000 clones, around 96% seen once; the top ten hold roughly 0.9%. Losses at the gene ends were 0 bases for V and 4 bases for J; bases not matched to a gene: 0. Per the germline V gene, CDR1 is SGHVS and CDR2 is FNYEAQ. This CDR3 spans 15 amino acids. Sequences were obtained from PBMCs. This chain links TRBV7-6 with TRBJ1-4, with TRBD1 matching over 9 bases. This clonotype was obtained from a woman aged 18-35 years in good health and CMV-seronegative. The CDR3 is CASSLADRGNEKLFF. Here the CDR3 DNA reads TGTGCCAGCAGCTTAGCGGACAGGGGTAATGAAAAACTGTTTTTT.